Here is one T cell receptor beta chain with its context. These data belong to a study of blood T cell repertoires in COVID-19. Study-wide context: The cDNA or gDNA used as material had been derived from T cells, B-cell-depleted T cells, or PBMCs.

Seattle participants joined during active infection and were tracked over time. The repertoire was sequenced with immunoSEQ multiplex PCR; TCRdb's copy has only in-frame clones and lacks some. Here the sample spans around 280,000 clones, roughly 90% being singletons. The junction had 7 bases not matched to a gene; V was cut back by 3 bases and J by 6 bases. Per germline, CDR1 SEHNR and CDR2 FQNEAQ (reference sequence). CDR3 length equals 16 residues. V usage is TRBV7-9 and J usage is TRBJ2-1; TRBD2 matches at 11 bases. The receptor's source is a woman aged 25 to 39 with COVID-19, enrolled during active disease. Sequenced material: peripheral blood. The chain's CDR3 is CASSFDRLAGINEQFF. CDR3 in DNA: TGTGCCAGCAGCTTCGATCGACTAGCGGGAATCAATGAGCAGTTCTTC.